This T cell receptor (beta chain) was observed in a study of blood T cells in healthy people across ages. Germline-derived CDR1 and CDR2 are SGHTA and FQGTGA. V dropped 4 bases and J dropped 2 bases, with 18 bases sitting between them. CDR3 length: 17 residues. A second PCR, run for roughly 7 to 12 cycles, used a sample-barcoded 5' primer plus a J-beta primer mix. MiXCR, applied by TCRdb to the 5' RACE reads, yields one record per CDR3 protein. The table has some 860,000 distinct CDR3 sequences, just over 55% seen once. The receptor was isolated from a man aged 35 to 55 in good health. The sequenced sample consisted of blood. V usage is TRBV7-3 and J usage is TRBJ2-1, with D maybe TRBD1 (6 bases). The CDR3 spells CASSSSPGAPPYNEQFF. The CDR3 region has the DNA TGTGCCAGCAGCTCCAGTCCAGGGGCCCCCCCCTACAATGAGCAGTTCTTC.